This TCR beta chain emerged from a study of cytomegalovirus exposure and HLA in healthy donors. CDR3 size: 15 residues. After removal of 5 bases from V and 2 bases from J, the junction contained 2 bases not matched to a gene. Germline V gives CDR1 SGHVS, CDR2 FQNEAQ. Use of 60 Vbeta and 13 Jbeta primers characterized the PCR. Assay: immunoSEQ multiplex PCR; the TCRdb copy retains only in-frame clones and omits some. The data hold 130,000 or so clones, with approximately 80% observed a single time. Sequenced input: PBMCs. This receptor was obtained from a woman aged 18-29 years in good health and CMV-seronegative. The V gene is TRBV7-8, the J gene TRBJ2-1; 11 nucleotides match TRBD2. In nucleotides, the CDR3 is TGTGCCAGCAGCCTTAGCGGGGGGGCCTACAATGAGCAGTTCTTC. It codes for CASSLSGGAYNEQFF.